This T cell receptor beta chain was sequenced in a study of blood T cell repertoires in COVID-19. Study in general: The samples span acute and convalescent COVID-19 from the United States, Italy and Spain. PBMCs, B-cell-depleted T cells, or T cells provided the cDNA or gDNA that made up the material.

Germline assignment: CDR1 SGHRS and CDR2 YFSETQ. CDR3 length equals 14 residues. V lost 4 bases and J lost 6; bases outside the gene matches: 8. In the authors' workflow: It was from reference gene primer amplification that nucleated cell counts were estimated. The data were produced by immunoSEQ multiplex PCR, yet TCRdb's version contains in-frame clones alone and is incomplete. The D gene and trimming were derived from the DNA, and the V and J assignments and clone size from that table. Among about 170,000 clones listed, approximately 79% were seen once. This clonotype was sampled from a woman older than 75 with acute or convalescent COVID-19. The sequenced sample was peripheral blood. The chain links TRBV5-1 to TRBJ1-1, with 8 bases lining up with TRBD1. CDR3 coding DNA: TGCGCCAGCAGCCACGGACAGGGTTGGTCTGAAGCTTTCTTT. Its protein product is CASSHGQGWSEAFF. The full variable domain, rest sourced from reference TRBV5-1 and TRBJ1-1, is KAGVTQTPRYLIKTRGQQVTLSCSPISGHRSVSWYQQTPGQGLQFLFEYFSETQRNKGNFPGRFSGRQFSNSRSEMNVSTLELGDSALYLCASSHGQGWSEAFFGQGTRLTVV.